These 18 T cell receptor beta chains came from one sample sequenced in a study of beta chain features in type 1 diabetes. Study-level findings and limits: TCRB CDR3s from Type 1 diabetes patients were moderately but significantly shorter in all four CD4+ subsets.

No antigens are known for them. The sequenced template was cDNA made from the entire isolated RNA. Assay used: immunoSEQ multiplex PCR; TCRdb lists only in-frame clones, some missing. The sample contains 400,000 or so clones, 10% to 15% of which appear only once. Sequenced sample: naive CD4+ T cells from blood. The source is a woman aged 18-35 years with type 1 diabetes.

The chain links TRBV5-4 to TRBJ2-1, with TRBD2 matching over 8 bases. The CDR3 spans 15 residues. Unmatched junction bases numbered 7, after V lost 4 bases and J lost 4 bases. Germline values: CDR1 SGHNT, CDR2 YYREEE (reference sequence). CDR3 protein: CASSPRGESYNEQFF. The DNA of the CDR3 is TGTGCCAGCAGCCCGCGGGGGGAGTCGTACAATGAGCAGTTCTTC.

The genes are TRBV30 and TRBJ2-1, with TRBD1 identical over 8 bases. V lost 5 bases to trimming and J lost 9 bases; unmatched junction nucleotides: 9. CDR1 is GTSNPN, CDR2 SVGIG, per germline (reference sequence). CDR3 length: 13 residues. This CDR3 is CAWDGQGVGEQFF. The CDR3 DNA reads as TGTGCCTGGGACGGACAGGGAGTCGGTGAGCAGTTCTTC.

This clone was recorded a few times. The chain couples TRBV4-3 to TRBJ2-3, with a tentative D call TRBD2 (6 bases). V lost 1 base to trimming and J lost 1 base, with 6 bases between them. Germline CDR1 is LGHNA and CDR2 is YSLEER. The length of the CDR3 is 14 residues. This CDR3 is CASSQASGTDTQYF. In DNA form, the CDR3 reads TGCGCCAGCAGCCAAGCTAGCGGCACAGATACGCAGTATTTT.

The chain combines TRBV9 with TRBJ1-6; maybe TRBD1 (6 bases). CDR1 is SGDLS, CDR2 YYNGEE, per germline. V was clipped by 3 bases and J by 7 bases, with 14 bases between them. The CDR3 spans 15 residues. The CDR3 reads CASSAGRGWNSPLHF. CDR3 bases: TGTGCCAGCAGCGCAGGCAGGGGTTGGAATTCACCCCTCCACTTT. The full variable domain, rest sourced from reference TRBV9 and TRBJ1-6, is DSGVTQTPKHLITATGQRVTLRCSPRSGDLSVYWYQQSLDQGLQFLIQYYNGEERAKGNILERFSAQQFPDLHSELNLSSLELGDSALYFCASSAGRGWNSPLHFGNGTRLTVT.

This clone was counted only a few times. The chain combines TRBV18 with TRBJ1-1; D not resolved. The germline CDR1 and CDR2 sequences are KGHSH and LQKENI. The CDR3 sequence is 13 residues long. V gave up 7 bases and J gave up 0 bases, with 9 bases separating them. The CDR3 coding sequence is TGTGCCAGCTTACCCATTGTGAACACTGAAGCTTTCTTT. This translates into CASLPIVNTEAFF.

The rearrangement links TRBV2 to TRBJ1-4, with 7 bases fitting TRBD1. V lost 5 bases, J lost 4 bases, and 4 bases stayed unmatched. The CDR3 is made up of 14 amino acids. CDR1 SNHLY and CDR2 FYNNEI come from the germline V gene. The CDR3 nucleotides are TGTGCCAGCAGTCAGGACAGGAGTAATGAAAAACTGTTTTTT. Translation: CASSQDRSNEKLFF. Drawing the rest from reference TRBV2 and TRBJ1-4, the complete variable domain is EPEVTQTPSHQVTQMGQEVILRCVPISNHLYFYWYRQILGQKVEFLVSFYNNEISEKSEIFDDQFSVERPDGSNFTLKIRSTKLEDSAMYFCASSQDRSNEKLFFGSGTQLSVL.

This clone was observed a few times. The V and J genes are TRBV4-2 and TRBJ1-5; D not resolved. The length of the CDR3 is 15 residues. Germline V gene lookup returns CDR1 LGHNA and CDR2 YNFKEQ. The V end lost 0 bases, the J end lost 5 bases, and 11 bases lay between the germline ends. The CDR3 is CASSQEQRAYQPQHF. CDR3 in DNA: TGTGCCAGCAGCCAAGAACAGAGGGCTTATCAGCCCCAGCATTTT.

The table lists this clone with a few counts. J is TRBJ2-3 and V is TRBV5-1; D call uncertain. V shed 0 bases and J shed 2 bases, with 7 bases lying between them. This CDR3 contains 14 residues. The germline V gene has CDR1 SGHRS and CDR2 YFSETQ. CDR3 nucleotide sequence: TGCGCCAGCAGCTTGGTACAGACCACAGATACGCAGTATTTT. Translating it yields CASSLVQTTDTQYF.

The V call is TRBV13, the J call TRBJ2-5; no clear D. Germline V CDR1 and CDR2: PRHDT, FYEKMQ (reference sequence). Trimming stripped 3 bases from V and 3 bases from J, with 11 bases between. The CDR3 length is 14 residues. The CDR3 region has the DNA TGTGCCAGCAGCTTCCGCCTGGGCGAAGAGACCCAGTACTTC. Translation gives CASSFRLGEETQYF.

The V and J genes are TRBV6-5 and TRBJ1-5; D remains ambiguous. CDR3 length: 14 amino acids. V was trimmed by 4 bases and J by 3 bases, leaving 10 bases between them. Germline values: CDR1 MNHEY, CDR2 SVGAGI. Here the CDR3 reads CASSWRVSNQPQHF. Here the CDR3 DNA reads TGTGCCAGCAGTTGGCGGGTTTCCAATCAGCCCCAGCATTTT.

CDR3 bases: TGTGCCAGCAGTGAAGCGGCAAGGGGGTCTAATTCACCCCTCCACTTT. Residues: CASSEAARGSNSPLHF. This rearrangement joins TRBV6-1 to TRBJ1-6; possibly TRBD1 for D (6 bases). V was cut by 0 bases and J by 6 bases, with 12 bases left in between. Per germline, CDR1 MNHNS and CDR2 SASEGT. The CDR3 is 16 residues long.

This chain joins TRBV6-5 and TRBJ1-2, with D possibly being TRBD1 (6 bases). Germline CDR1 is MNHEY and CDR2 is SVGAGI. This CDR3 comprises 14 residues. V gave up 6 bases and J gave up 0 bases, with 11 bases separating them. The CDR3 sequence is CASSRTATNYGYTF. Here the CDR3 DNA reads TGTGCCAGCAGCCGGACAGCTACTAACTATGGCTACACCTTC.

The chain links TRBV5-4 to TRBJ2-1; 8 nucleotides align to TRBD2. CDR1 SGHNT and CDR2 YYREEE come from the germline V gene (reference sequence). The CDR3 consists of 19 residues. V shed 5 bases, J shed 9 bases, and the junction held 25 bases outside the gene matches. CDR3 sequence reads: CASSQLGSVAGSVSGEQFF. Written as DNA, the CDR3 is TGTGCCAGCAGTCAACTTGGGTCGGTAGCGGGATCAGTTAGTGGTGAGCAGTTCTTC.

The chain joins TRBV30 to TRBJ2-1; D is ambiguous. Trimming left V 1 base short and J 7 bases short, with 8 bases between. This CDR3 has 12 residues. Germline V gene data show CDR1 as GTSNPN and CDR2 as SVGIG (reference sequence). The CDR3 nucleotides are TGTGCCTGGAGTGCGACTGGTAATGAGCAGTTCTTC. The encoded protein is CAWSATGNEQFF.

V is TRBV27 and J is TRBJ1-6; the match to TRBD1 covers 9 bases. Losses at the gene ends were 6 bases for V and 7 bases for J; bases not matched to a gene: 7. Looked up from germline, CDR1 is MNHEY and CDR2 is SMNVEV (reference sequence). CDR3 length: 15 residues. CDR3 sequence reads: CASSPDRGPNSPLHF. CDR3 DNA sequence: TGTGCCAGCAGCCCGGACAGGGGACCCAATTCACCCCTCCACTTT.

This clone appeared a few times. Distinct nucleotide sequences in the sample also encode this CDR3. Here the CDR3 reads CSVGTENQPQHF. The CDR3 DNA sequence: TGCAGCGTTGGGACAGAGAATCAGCCCCAGCATTTT. The chain uses TRBV29-1 and TRBJ1-5; TRBD1 is a possible D gene (6 bases). V lost 4 bases, J lost 4 bases, and 8 bases lay in between. Germline CDR1 and CDR2: SQVTM and ANQGSEA. This CDR3 is built from 12 residues.

This clone has a handful of counts. J is TRBJ2-2 and V is TRBV7-2, with 8 bases identical to TRBD2. V was clipped by 0 bases and J by 8 bases; unmatched bases: 8. This CDR3 spans 16 amino acids. Germline assignment: CDR1 SGHTA and CDR2 FQGNSA. CDR3 bases: TGTGCCAGCAGCTTAGCGGCGGGGGGCGCACCGGGGGAGCTGTTTTTT. As protein: CASSLAAGGAPGELFF.

The V gene is TRBV6-6, the J gene TRBJ1-1, with 7 nucleotides matching TRBD1. The CDR3 loop spans 15 amino acids. In germline, CDR1 is MNHNY, CDR2 SVGAGI (reference sequence). Unmatched junction bases numbered 8, after V lost 6 bases and J lost 1 base. In DNA, the CDR3 is TGTGCCAGCAGACCCCAGGACAGGCCGAACACTGAAGCTTTCTTT. Protein: CASRPQDRPNTEAFF.